The next 3 T cell receptor beta chains were all read from a single sample in a study of blood T cell repertoires in COVID-19. Sequencing used immunoSEQ multiplex PCR; TCRdb keeps in-frame clones, though not all of them. The sample carries some 80,000 clones, approximately 83% recorded once. The sequenced material came from peripheral blood. The receptors were gathered from a human donor in a cohort sampled during active COVID-19.

As for this clone: Germline and junction disagree at one end, which may indicate a read error. This sequence joins TRBV9 and TRBJ1-1, with D possibly TRBD1 on 6 matching bases. The CDR3 has 13 amino acids. Germline V gene sequence: CDR1 SGDLS, CDR2 YYNGEE. The CDR3: CASGGAGITETFF. CDR3 sequence (DNA): TGTGCCAGTGGGGGCGCTGGGATCACTGAAACTTTCTTT.

This clone showed up just a few times. This chain uses TRBV5-6 with TRBJ2-5, with 8 bases aligning to TRBD1. Germline lookup yields CDR1 SGHDT and CDR2 YYEEEE. The V segment lost 1 base and the J segment 5 bases; nucleotides outside the gene matches: 16. This CDR3 comprises 18 residues. The DNA for the CDR3 is TGTGCCAGCAGCTTGACACCAGGGGGCTTGGGAATTTCGGAGACCCAGTACTTC. This sequence encodes CASSLTPGGLGISETQYF.

This clone has only one observation. The gene calls are TRBV7-2 and TRBJ1-2, with 7 positions matching TRBD1. From germline, CDR1 is SGHTA and CDR2 FQGNSA. The CDR3 extends over 13 amino acids. With 5 bases clipped from V and 4 bases from J, the junction kept 4 bases outside the gene matches. The CDR3 bases are TGTGCCAGCAGCAGGGGGCTACTCTATGGCTACACCTTC. Translation gives CASSRGLLYGYTF.